One and the same sample provided the 10 T cell receptor beta chains below, sequenced in a study of long-term antiretroviral therapy in people with HIV. Runs used v3.0 of the immunoSEQ assay and were done at survey level. Sequencing used immunoSEQ multiplex PCR; TCRdb keeps in-frame clones, though not all of them. The sample lists over 25,000 clones, about 86% seen once, with around 4.9% in the top ten. The sample in question was unsorted PBMCs, obtained 0.8 years after starting antiretroviral therapy. All receptors come from a woman aged 25 to 45 with HIV.

The CDR3 is CASSSALAGGLPRETQYF. DNA of the CDR3: TGTGCCAGCAGCTCGGCACTAGCGGGGGGACTTCCACGAGAGACCCAGTACTTC. The chain is built from TRBV7-2 and TRBJ2-5, with 12 bases that match TRBD2. V lost 4 bases, J lost 4 bases, and 13 bases stayed unmatched. The CDR3 length is 18 residues. The germline gives CDR1 SGHTA, CDR2 FQGNSA.

The chain links TRBV7-3 to TRBJ2-2; a weak D match, TRBD2 (5 bases). Germline V gene data show CDR1 as SGHTA and CDR2 as FQGTGA. V gave up 2 bases and J gave up 3 bases, with 10 bases separating them. The CDR3 covers 15 residues. The CDR3 DNA reads TGTGCCAGCAGCTTACGGACTGCCCACACCGGGGAGCTGTTTTTT. This translates into CASSLRTAHTGELFF.

This clone was recorded only once. This chain uses TRBV5-5 with TRBJ1-6, with 7 positions matching TRBD1. V dropped 1 base and J dropped 6; count of bases not matched to a gene: 7. The CDR3 length is 16 residues. Germline CDR1 SGHKS, CDR2 YYEKEE (reference sequence). DNA for the CDR3: TGTGCCAGCAGCTTGAGGCAGGGGGGACTTAATTCACCCCTCCACTTT. Protein: CASSLRQGGLNSPLHF.

This sequence joins TRBV6-4 and TRBJ2-2; TRBD2 might be the D (5 bases). The V gene's germline CDR1 is MRHNA and CDR2 SNTAGT. CDR3 size: 13 residues. V was clipped by 4 bases and J by 7 bases, with 10 bases between them. The CDR3 sequence is CASSVSAGGELFF. CDR3 sequence (DNA): TGTGCCAGCAGTGTTTCGGCGGGCGGGGAGCTGTTTTTT.

The chain is built from TRBV18 and TRBJ2-5; D not certain. V was pared by 4 bases and J by 1 base, with 10 bases between. Germline CDR1 reads KGHSH; CDR2 reads LQKENI. The CDR3 consists of 14 residues. The CDR3 DNA reads TGTGCCAGCTCACTCGACAATTCCCAAGAGACCCAGTACTTC. Its translation is CASSLDNSQETQYF. The full variable domain, with the rest looked up from reference TRBV18 and TRBJ2-5, is NAGVMQNPRHLVRRRGQEARLRCSPMKGHSHVYWYRQLPEEGLKFMVYLQKENIIDESGMPKERFSAEFPKEGPSILRIQQVVRGDSAAYFCASSLDNSQETQYFGPGTRLLVL.

The J gene is TRBJ1-1, the V gene TRBV4-1; no reliable D call. The CDR3 totals 14 residues. Germline V gene sequence: CDR1 MGHRA, CDR2 YSYEKL. The V end lost 1 base, the J end lost 6 bases, and 12 bases lay between the germline ends. CDR3 nucleotide sequence: TGCGCCAGCAGCCAAGTACTGGGTTACCCTGAAGCTTTCTTT. This sequence encodes CASSQVLGYPEAFF.

The chain carries TRBV29-1 and TRBJ2-2; 7 nucleotides align to TRBD1. The length of the CDR3 is 15 residues. With 6 bases clipped from V and 6 bases from J, the junction kept 13 bases outside the gene matches. The germline V gene encodes CDR1 SQVTM and CDR2 ANQGSEA. The CDR3 DNA reads as TGCAGCGTCGCTAAAGGGGGCGCAGTTCCCGGGGAGCTGTTTTTT. Translating gives CSVAKGGAVPGELFF.

The chain has TRBV6-5 and TRBJ1-5; D not resolved. V was clipped by 0 bases and J by 4 bases, with 4 bases between them. Germline V CDR1 and CDR2: MNHEY, SVGAGI. The CDR3 consists of 13 residues. CDR3: CASSYSWNQPQHF. The CDR3, as DNA: TGTGCCAGCAGTTACTCGTGGAATCAGCCCCAGCATTTT.

This chain connects TRBV6-5 to TRBJ1-1, with D unresolved. The germline V gene has CDR1 MNHEY and CDR2 SVGAGI. The CDR3 loop spans 13 amino acids. Trimming removed 4 bases from V and 3 bases from J, with 9 bases in between. This CDR3 reads CASSFTVYTEAFF. CDR3 DNA: TGTGCCAGCAGTTTCACAGTATACACTGAAGCTTTCTTT.

The chain employs TRBV4-1 and TRBJ2-1, with 10 nucleotides matching TRBD1. The CDR3 extends over 14 amino acids. Germline-derived CDR1 and CDR2 are MGHRA and YSYEKL. The V segment lost 4 bases and the J segment 9 bases; nucleotides outside the gene matches: 6. CDR3 sequence: CASSRTRTGGEQFF. The CDR3 bases are TGCGCCAGCAGCCGCACTCGGACAGGGGGTGAGCAGTTCTTC.